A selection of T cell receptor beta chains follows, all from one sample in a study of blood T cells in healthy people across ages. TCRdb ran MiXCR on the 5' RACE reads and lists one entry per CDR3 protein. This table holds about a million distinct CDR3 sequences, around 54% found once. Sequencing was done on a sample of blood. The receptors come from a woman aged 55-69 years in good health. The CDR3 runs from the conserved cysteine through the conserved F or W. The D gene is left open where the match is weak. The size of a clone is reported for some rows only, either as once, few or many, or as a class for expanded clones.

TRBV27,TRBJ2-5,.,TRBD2,TGTGCCAGCAGCGTACTAGCGGGGGATCAAGAGACCCAGTACTTC,CASSVLAGDQETQYF
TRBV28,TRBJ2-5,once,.,TGTGCCAGCGGTGGCGTTAATGACCAAGAGACCCAGTACTTC,CASGGVNDQETQYF
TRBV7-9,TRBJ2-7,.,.,TGTGCCAGCAGCTTAGTTGCGGGTATGGACGAGCAGTACTTC,CASSLVAGMDEQYF
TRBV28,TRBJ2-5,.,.,TGTGCCAGCAGTTTATCCGAGAGTGGGGAGACCCAGTACTTC,CASSLSESGETQYF
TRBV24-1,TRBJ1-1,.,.,TGTGCCACAAGTTCGGGTCTGAACACTGAAGCTTTCTTT,CATSSGLNTEAFF
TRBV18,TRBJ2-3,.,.,TGTGCCAGCTCCCGTGTAACAGGGTCGAGCACAGATACGCAGTATTTT,CASSRVTGSSTDTQYF
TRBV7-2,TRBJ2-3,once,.,TGTGCCAGCAGCCACGGACAGCCCACAGATACGCAGTATTTT,CASSHGQPTDTQYF
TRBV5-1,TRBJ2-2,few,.,TGCGCCAGCAGCTTGGTCGGAGGGTGGACCGGGGAGCTGTTTTTT,CASSLVGGWTGELFF
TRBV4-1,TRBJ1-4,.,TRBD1,TGCGCCAGCATGAAACAGGGGGCTTTTGAAAAACTGTTTTTT,CASMKQGAFEKLFF
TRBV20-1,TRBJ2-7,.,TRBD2,TGCAGTGCTTCACTAGCGGGAGGTGCGGGAGAGCAGTACTTC,CSASLAGGAGEQYF
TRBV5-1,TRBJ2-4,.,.,TGCACCAGCAGCCTTCAGGGGATCTACAAAAACATTCAGTACTTC,CTSSLQGIYKNIQYF
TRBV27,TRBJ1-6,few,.,TGTGCCAGCAGGGGCACGGTTTCGAATTCACCCCTCCACTTT,CASRGTVSNSPLHF
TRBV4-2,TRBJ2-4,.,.,TGTGCCAGCAGCCAGGGGCAGGGGAAGGCGTACATTCAGTACTTC,CASSQGQGKAYIQYF
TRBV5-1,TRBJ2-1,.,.,TGCGCCAGCAGCTTCGACTCCGACCAGGAGCAGTTCTTC,CASSFDSDQEQFF
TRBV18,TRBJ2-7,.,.,TGTGCCAGCTCACCCAGCAGAGACTACGAGCAGTACTTC,CASSPSRDYEQYF
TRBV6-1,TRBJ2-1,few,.,TGTGCCAGCAGTGACCAATCCTACAATGAGCAGTTCTTC,CASSDQSYNEQFF
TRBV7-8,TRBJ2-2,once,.,TGTGCCAGCAGCCTACTAAAATATGTCGGGGAGCTGTTTTTT,CASSLLKYVGELFF
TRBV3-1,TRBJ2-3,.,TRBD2,TGTGCCAGCAGCTGGAGCGGGAGTTTTGTAGATACGCAGTATTTT,CASSWSGSFVDTQYF
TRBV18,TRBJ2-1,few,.,TGTGCCAGCTCACCACAAGAGGGACGGGGGCTGTTCTTC,CASSPQEGRGLFF
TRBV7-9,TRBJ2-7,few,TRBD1,TGTGCCAGCAGCAAGGGACAGGCCTTATACGAGCAGTACTTC,CASSKGQALYEQYF
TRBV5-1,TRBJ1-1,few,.,TGCGCCAGCAGCTTAGGAGGGGAAACTGAAGCTTTCTTT,CASSLGGETEAFF
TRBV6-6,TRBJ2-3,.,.,TGTGCCAGCAGTTACTCGGGGGGCGCATCAGATACGCAGTATTTT,CASSYSGGASDTQYF
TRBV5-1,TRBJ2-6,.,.,TGCGCCAGCACCCTGATCCAGGGTGGGGCCAACGTCCTGACTTTC,CASTLIQGGANVLTF